This is a list of T cell receptor beta chains from one sample in a study of T cell responses to AZD1222 COVID-19 vaccine. Clones were sequenced by immunoSEQ multiplex PCR, and TCRdb holds only the in-frame ones, with some missing. Of 150,000 to 200,000 clones listed, 90% are singletons. Sequenced here: peripheral blood, sampled 28 days after the second AZD1222 dose. The source is an adult who received the AZD1222 COVID-19 vaccine. The CDR3 runs from the conserved cysteine through the conserved F or W. The D gene is left open where the match is weak. Expanded clones are given a class, and other clones once, few, many or no size at all.

TRBJ1-1 | once | TRBV9 | NA | CASSVGLDVRVGRVNTEAFF | TGTGCCAGCAGCGTAGGTCTGGACGTACGAGTTGGGAGAGTGAACACTGAAGCTTTCTTT
TRBJ1-5 | NA | TRBV24-1 | TRBD1 | CATSDEGQSQPQHF | TGTGCCACCAGTGACGAGGGACAGTCTCAGCCCCAGCATTTT
TRBJ1-4 | NA | TRBV7-9 | NA | CASSLLAGLNEKLFF | TGTGCCAGCAGCTTACTGGCAGGGCTTAATGAAAAACTGTTTTTT
TRBJ2-7 | NA | TRBV2 | NA | CASTEPSYEQYF | TGTGCCAGCACCGAGCCTTCCTACGAGCAGTACTTC
TRBJ1-5 | few | TRBV3-1/TRBV3-2 | NA | CASSQDQGNNQPQHF | TGTGCCAGCAGCCAAGATCAGGGGAACAATCAGCCCCAGCATTTT
TRBJ2-1 | few | TRBV7-2 | TRBD2 | CASSLAGLAGGSSYNEQFF | TGTGCCAGCAGCCTCGCAGGACTAGCGGGAGGGAGCTCCTACAATGAGCAGTTCTTC
TRBJ2-4 | NA | TRBV14 | NA | CASSQATVSKNIQYF | TGTGCCAGCAGCCAAGCGACAGTCTCCAAAAACATTCAGTACTTC
TRBJ1-2 | NA | TRBV7-9 | NA | CASSLIPHNYGYTF | TGTGCCAGCAGCTTAATACCCCACAACTATGGCTACACCTTC
TRBJ1-1 | few | TRBV30 | NA | CAWSTFAKAEAFF | TGTGCCTGGAGCACCTTTGCGAAGGCTGAAGCTTTCTTT
TRBJ1-5 | NA | TRBV19 | NA | CASADRHNQPQHF | TGTGCCAGCGCAGACAGACACAATCAGCCCCAGCATTTT
TRBJ1-6 | NA | TRBV6-5 | NA | CASSYDPNVSTAALHF | TGTGCCAGCAGTTACGACCCCAACGTAAGCACCGCTGCCCTCCACTTT
TRBJ1-3 | NA | TRBV30 | TRBD1 | CAWNRDRSGNTIYF | TGTGCCTGGAACCGGGACAGGTCTGGAAACACCATATATTTT
TRBJ2-2 | few | TRBV19 | NA | CASSIRRGTNTGELFF | TGTGCCAGTAGTATCCGACGGGGGACTAACACCGGGGAGCTGTTTTTT
TRBJ2-7 | NA | TRBV11-2 | NA | CASSSPGYEQYF | TGTGCCAGCAGCTCCCCGGGTTACGAGCAGTACTTC
TRBJ1-4 | once | TRBV5-8 | TRBD1 | CASSRTGGAHEKLFF | TGTGCCAGCAGCCGGACAGGGGGCGCCCATGAAAAACTGTTTTTT
TRBJ2-7 | NA | TRBV6-6 | TRBD1 | CASSSTGTASYEQYF | TGTGCCAGCAGTTCAACCGGGACAGCCTCCTACGAGCAGTACTTC
TRBJ1-1 | NA | TRBV18 | NA | CASSPGTGRVPEAFF | TGTGCCAGCTCACCCGGGACCGGGCGGGTACCTGAAGCTTTCTTT
TRBJ1-4 | NA | TRBV6-6 | NA | CASSRQSSTATNEKLFF | TGTGCCAGCAGCCGACAATCAAGTACTGCAACTAATGAAAAACTGTTTTTT
TRBJ1-6 | NA | TRBV5-4 | TRBD1 | CASSLESGTGFSPLHF | TGTGCCAGCAGCTTGGAATCCGGGACAGGATTTTCACCCCTCCACTTT
TRBJ1-6 | NA | TRBV6-5 | NA | CASSLGGLGNSPLHF | TGTGCCAGCAGCTTGGGGGGGCTTGGAAATTCACCCCTCCACTTT
TRBJ2-3 | NA | TRBV3-1/TRBV3-2 | NA | CASSQGRPGPTDTQYF | TGTGCCAGCAGCCAGGGACGCCCAGGCCCCACAGATACGCAGTATTTT
TRBJ1-2 | NA | TRBV7-2 | NA | CASSLDQYYYGYTF | TGTGCCAGCAGCTTAGATCAGTACTATTATGGCTACACCTTC
TRBJ2-7 | once | TRBV3-1/TRBV3-2 | NA | CASSSGRYEQYF | TGTGCCAGCAGTTCGGGGAGGTACGAGCAGTACTTC
TRBJ1-6 | NA | TRBV9 | NA | CASSVESNSPLHF | TGTGCCAGCAGCGTAGAAAGTAATTCACCCCTCCACTTT
TRBJ1-4 | NA | TRBV15 | TRBD1 | CATRGVGTGGEKLFF | TGTGCCACCAGAGGCGTAGGGACAGGGGGTGAAAAACTGTTTTTT
TRBJ2-1 | NA | TRBV19 | TRBD1 | CASSLLQGGLDNEQFF | TGTGCCAGTAGTTTACTACAGGGGGGTTTAGACAATGAGCAGTTCTTC
TRBJ2-2 | NA | TRBV7-6 | NA | CASSLAGENTGELFF | TGTGCCAGCAGCTTAGCGGGAGAAAACACCGGGGAGCTGTTTTTT
TRBJ2-2 | NA | TRBV5-4 | NA | CASSLVVLNTGELFF | TGTGCCAGCAGCTTGGTGGTCCTGAACACCGGGGAGCTGTTTTTT
TRBJ1-2 | NA | TRBV27 | NA | CASSLVGNYGYTF | TGTGCCAGCAGTTTAGTGGGGAACTATGGCTACACCTTC
TRBJ1-1 | NA | TRBV3-1/TRBV3-2 | NA | CASSQADTEAFF | TGTGCCAGCAGCCAAGCCGACACTGAAGCTTTCTTT
TRBJ1-4 | NA | TRBV10-3 | NA | CAISHSGLNEKLFF | TGTGCCATCAGCCACTCGGGTCTGAATGAAAAACTGTTTTTT
TRBJ2-4 | NA | TRBV6-5 | TRBD1 | CASRMRTGAIQYF | TGTGCCAGCAGGATGCGGACAGGAGCTATTCAGTACTTC
TRBJ2-2 | few | TRBV13 | NA | CASSLGGRKATGELFF | TGTGCCAGCAGCTTAGGGGGACGGAAGGCCACCGGGGAGCTGTTTTTT
TRBJ2-2 | NA | TRBV11-3 | NA | CASSLDRVTGELFF | TGTGCCAGCAGCTTAGATCGGGTCACCGGGGAGCTGTTTTTT
TRBJ1-6 | NA | TRBV6-6 | TRBD1 | CASSPKSGGQTNSPLHF | TGTGCCAGCAGTCCCAAGAGTGGGGGACAGACTAATTCACCCCTCCACTTT
TRBJ2-7 | once | TRBV7-9 | TRBD1 | CATPSGGQDLLGEQYF | TGTGCCACCCCATCTGGGGGACAGGACCTTCTTGGCGAGCAGTACTTC
TRBJ2-7 | NA | TRBV7-2 | NA | CASSSRRAYEQYF | TGTGCCAGCAGCTCGCGACGGGCCTACGAGCAGTACTTC
TRBJ1-5 | NA | TRBV29-1 | TRBD1 | CSAAGTGGNQPQHF | TGCAGCGCCGCCGGGACAGGAGGGAATCAGCCCCAGCATTTT
TRBJ2-5 | NA | TRBV5-1 | TRBD2 | CASSLAALAGLLETQYF | TGCGCCAGCAGCTTGGCCGCCCTAGCGGGTCTTTTAGAGACCCAGTACTTC
TRBJ1-2 | NA | TRBV5-5 | NA | CASSLDRANYGYTF | TGTGCCAGCAGCTTGGATAGGGCTAACTATGGCTACACCTTC
TRBJ1-3 | NA | TRBV2 | NA | CASTRTDGNTIYF | TGTGCCAGCACCCGGACGGATGGAAACACCATATATTTT
TRBJ2-3 | NA | TRBV30 | TRBD2 | CAWSGGLAGADTQYF | TGTGCCTGGAGTGGGGGACTAGCGGGAGCAGATACGCAGTATTTT
TRBJ2-7 | NA | TRBV7-9 | NA | CASSLLGDSEQYF | TGTGCCAGCAGCTTATTAGGGGATTCCGAGCAGTACTTC
TRBJ1-5 | NA | TRBV24-1 | NA | CATSDPRGRNQPQHF | TGTGCCACCAGTGATCCCCGGGGGCGCAATCAGCCCCAGCATTTT
TRBJ2-1 | NA | TRBV29-1 | NA | CSVENWGERGRNEQFF | TGCAGCGTTGAAAACTGGGGGGAAAGGGGGAGGAATGAGCAGTTCTTC
TRBJ1-5 | NA | TRBV7-2 | NA | CASSLEPGINQPQHF | TGTGCCAGCAGCTTAGAACCGGGGATCAATCAGCCCCAGCATTTT
TRBJ1-2 | NA | TRBV7-2 | NA | CASSFTSGSHYGYTF | TGTGCCAGCAGCTTTACGTCCGGGTCCCACTATGGCTACACCTTC
TRBJ2-3 | NA | TRBV10-3 | NA | CAISPGGSSSSTDTQYF | TGTGCCATCAGCCCCGGAGGTAGCAGTTCTAGCACAGATACGCAGTATTTT
TRBJ2-1 | NA | TRBV5-5 | NA | CASSLRSFPQPSAYNEQFF | TGTGCCAGCAGCTTGCGGTCTTTCCCCCAACCCTCGGCTTACAATGAGCAGTTCTTC
TRBJ1-6 | NA | TRBV25-1 | NA | CASSEGPHRAYNSPLHF | TGTGCCAGCAGTGAAGGTCCTCATAGGGCCTATAATTCACCCCTCCACTTT
TRBJ1-1 | NA | TRBV27 | TRBD1 | CASSLPPGTGKTEAFF | TGTGCCAGCAGTTTACCACCCGGGACAGGGAAGACTGAAGCTTTCTTT
TRBJ2-5 | few | TRBV5-1 | TRBD1 | CASSLQGAQGETQYF | TGCGCCAGCAGCCTGCAGGGGGCGCAAGGGGAGACCCAGTACTTC
TRBJ1-2 | NA | TRBV7-2 | NA | CASSLGLANGYTF | TGTGCCAGCAGCTTAGGTCTGGCTAATGGCTACACCTTC
TRBJ1-1 | NA | TRBV29-1 | NA | CSVGRRTNTEAFF | TGCAGCGTGGGGCGCAGGACGAACACTGAAGCTTTCTTT
TRBJ2-3 | NA | TRBV5-1 | TRBD1 | CASSLSSGGADTQYF | TGCGCCAGCAGCTTGTCGTCAGGGGGTGCAGATACGCAGTATTTT